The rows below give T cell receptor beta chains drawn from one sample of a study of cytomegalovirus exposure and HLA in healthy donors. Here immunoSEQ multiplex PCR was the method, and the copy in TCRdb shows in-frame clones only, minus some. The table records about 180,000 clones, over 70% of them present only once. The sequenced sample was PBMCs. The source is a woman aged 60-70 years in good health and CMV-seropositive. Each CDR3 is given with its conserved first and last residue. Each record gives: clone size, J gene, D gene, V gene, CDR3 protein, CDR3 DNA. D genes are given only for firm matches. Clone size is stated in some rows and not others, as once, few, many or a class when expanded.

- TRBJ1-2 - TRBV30 CAWSVNTQNYGYTF TGTGCCTGGAGTGTAAACACCCAGAACTATGGCTACACCTTC
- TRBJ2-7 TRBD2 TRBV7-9 CASSFLAGLEQYF TGTGCCAGCAGCTTCTTAGCGGGACTCGAGCAGTACTTC
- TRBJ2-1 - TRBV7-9 CSSKPGRGAGPYNEQFF TGTTCCAGCAAGCCAGGGAGGGGGGCCGGCCCATACAATGAGCAGTTCTTC
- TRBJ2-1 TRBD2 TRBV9 CASSVDPSGGASEQFF TGTGCCAGCAGCGTAGATCCCAGCGGGGGGGCCTCTGAGCAGTTCTTC
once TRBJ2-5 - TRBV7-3 CASSLTGRGETQYF TGTGCCAGCAGCTTAACGGGGAGAGGCGAGACCCAGTACTTC
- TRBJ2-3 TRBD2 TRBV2 CASRDWDYTDTQYF TGTGCCAGCAGGGACTGGGACTACACAGATACGCAGTATTTT
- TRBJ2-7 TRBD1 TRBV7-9 CASSPPLRQGGSYEQYF TGTGCCAGCAGCCCCCCCCTGCGACAGGGTGGATCCTACGAGCAGTACTTC
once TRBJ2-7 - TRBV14 CASSQSGYEQYF TGTGCCAGCAGCCAAAGCGGATACGAGCAGTACTTC
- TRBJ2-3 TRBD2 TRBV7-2 CASSPLPLASQYF TGTGCCAGCAGCCCCCTTCCACTAGCGTCGCAGTATTTT
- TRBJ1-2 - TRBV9 CASSADGSYTF TGTGCCAGCAGCGCGGACGGGAGCTACACCTTC